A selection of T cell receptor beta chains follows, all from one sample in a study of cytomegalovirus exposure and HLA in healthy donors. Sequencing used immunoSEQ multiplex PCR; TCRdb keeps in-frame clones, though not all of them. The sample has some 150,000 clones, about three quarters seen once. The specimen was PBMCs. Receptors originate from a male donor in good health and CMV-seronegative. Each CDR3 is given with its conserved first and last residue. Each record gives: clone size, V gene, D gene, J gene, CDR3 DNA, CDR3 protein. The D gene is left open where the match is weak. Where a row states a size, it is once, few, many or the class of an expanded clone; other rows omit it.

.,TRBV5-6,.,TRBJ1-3,TGTGCCAGCAGCTTGGCGGGTCTGGGAAACACCATATATTTT,CASSLAGLGNTIYF
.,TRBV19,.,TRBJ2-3,TGTGCCAGTAGATTGGAGGTAGCAGATACGCAGTATTTT,CASRLEVADTQYF
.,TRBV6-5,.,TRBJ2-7,TGTGCCAGCATGGGGCGAAGCTCCTACGAGCAGTACTTC,CASMGRSSYEQYF
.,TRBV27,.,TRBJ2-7,TGTGCCAGCAGTTCCCCCGGGGATAGCGGCTCCTACGAGCAGTACTTC,CASSSPGDSGSYEQYF
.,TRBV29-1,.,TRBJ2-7,TGCAGCGCTCGACAGGCCCACGAGCAGTACTTC,CSARQAHEQYF
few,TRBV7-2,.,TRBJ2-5,TGTGCCAGCAGCTTAGTCGGCCGGCGGCGTGGAGAGACCCAGTACTTC,CASSLVGRRRGETQYF
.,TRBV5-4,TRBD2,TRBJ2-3,TGTGCCAGCAGCTTGGGGCGGGGGGCCTATAGCACAGATACGCAGTATTTT,CASSLGRGAYSTDTQYF
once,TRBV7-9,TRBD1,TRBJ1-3,TGTTCCAGCAGCTTAGGGGGCAGAACTGGAAACACCATATATTTT,CSSSLGGRTGNTIYF
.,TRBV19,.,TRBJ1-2,TGTGCCAGTAGGGGCCAGGGGACGGGCAATGGCTACACCTTC,CASRGQGTGNGYTF
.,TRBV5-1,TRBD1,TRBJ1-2,TGCGCCAGCAGCTTGGCTCTCAGGGGGCTTGTGGGCTATGGCTACACCTTC,CASSLALRGLVGYGYTF
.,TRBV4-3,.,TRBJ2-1,TGCGCCAGCAGCCATTCGGTCCAACGGGAGCAGTTCTTC,CASSHSVQREQFF
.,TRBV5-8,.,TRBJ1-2,TGTGCCAGCAGCCCCGGGGGGGGCGCTTCCTATGGCTACACCTTC,CASSPGGGASYGYTF
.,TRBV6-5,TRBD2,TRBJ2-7,TGTGCCAGCAGTCCTGGACTAGCGTACTACGAGCAGTACTTC,CASSPGLAYYEQYF
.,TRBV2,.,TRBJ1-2,TGTGCCAGCAGTGAGGCCCCGACAGTCTATGGCTACACCTTC,CASSEAPTVYGYTF
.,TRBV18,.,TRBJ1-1,TGTGCCAGCTCCCCAACTAGGACGGCGAACACTGAAGCTTTCTTT,CASSPTRTANTEAFF
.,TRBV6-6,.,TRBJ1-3,TGTGCCAGCAGTTTGCAACAGGGCTCTGGAAACACCATATATTTT,CASSLQQGSGNTIYF
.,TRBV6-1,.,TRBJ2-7,TGTGCCAGCAGCAGGGGTGCCTACGAGCAGTACTTC,CASSRGAYEQYF
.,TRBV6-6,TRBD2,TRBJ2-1,TGTGCCAGCAGCAAGAGCGGGGGGGTTTACAATGAGCAGTTCTTC,CASSKSGGVYNEQFF
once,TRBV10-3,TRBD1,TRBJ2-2,TGTGCCATCAGTGACAAGGGGGCGGGCACCGGGGAGCTGTTTTTT,CAISDKGAGTGELFF
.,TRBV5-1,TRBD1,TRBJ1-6,TGCGCCAGCAGCACGGGGCAGGGGGCAGGCTCCTATAATTCACCCCTCCACTTT,CASSTGQGAGSYNSPLHF
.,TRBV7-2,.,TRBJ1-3,TGTGCCAGCAGTCCGGGCGGGCGAGGGGGAAACACCATATATTTT,CASSPGGRGGNTIYF
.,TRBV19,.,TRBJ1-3,TGTGCCAGCACAGGGTCCCACTCTGGAAACACCATATATTTT,CASTGSHSGNTIYF
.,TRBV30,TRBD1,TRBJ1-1,TGTGCCTGGGATAACAGGGGGAACACTGAAGCTTTCTTT,CAWDNRGNTEAFF
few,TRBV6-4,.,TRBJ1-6,TGTGCCAGCAGTGTGGACAGTGAGAATTCACCCCTCCACTTT,CASSVDSENSPLHF
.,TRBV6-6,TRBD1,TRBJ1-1,TGTGCCAGCAGTACACGACAGGGATCTGAAGCTTTCTTT,CASSTRQGSEAFF
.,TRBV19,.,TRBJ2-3,TGTGCCAGTAGTGAGGAGGGGGGGCCGGGGGCAGATACGCAGTATTTT,CASSEEGGPGADTQYF
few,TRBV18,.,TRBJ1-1,TGTGCCAGCTCACCACTAGGACAGAACACTGAAGCTTTCTTT,CASSPLGQNTEAFF
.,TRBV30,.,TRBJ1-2,TGTGCCTGGACTACCGATGGGACTACGAAAGGCTACACCTTC,CAWTTDGTTKGYTF